Described below is a single T cell receptor beta chain sequence and its context. The protocol was immunoSEQ multiplex PCR, while the TCRdb copy is restricted to in-frame clones and leaves out a portion. This sample has about 18,000 clones, with over 35% found just once. A sort after the reaction isolated proliferating CFSE-low CD3+CD4+ and CD3+CD8+ responders. This entry comes from a study of graft-versus-host responses after intestinal transplantation. Study-wide context: Grafts were multivisceral, liver-intestinal, or isolated intestinal. Study results and limitations: In recipient marrow, GvH clones were found, and some appeared first in ileum or blood.

V was clipped by 5 bases and J by 3 bases, with 10 bases between them. CDR3 length equals 14 residues. Germline V gene lookup returns CDR1 SEHNR and CDR2 FQNEAQ (reference sequence). Material: alloreactive CD4+ T cells from a mixed lymphocyte reaction culture, obtained before intestinal transplant. Subset noted: CFSE-low proliferating T cells sorted from roughly six-day pre-transplant mixed lymphocyte reaction (GvH or HvG direction). The sequence came from a human patient who received an intestinal transplant. This rearrangement joins TRBV7-9 to TRBJ1-4; no clear D gene. The CDR3 reads CASSPQRANEKLFF. CDR3 bases: TGTGCCAGCAGCCCACAGAGGGCTAATGAAAAACTGTTTTTT.